The 32 T cell receptor beta chains given below trace back to one sample, sequenced in a study of glioma-infiltrating T cells. Amplification of TCR alpha and beta CDR3 regions from RNA used iRepertoire nested multiplex PCR. TCRdb recomputed calls from the multiplex PCR reads with MiXCR, one row per CDR3 protein. The data contain about 99,000 distinct CDR3 sequences, around 30% of them singletons. The sequenced material came from glioma tissue, nonneoplastic brain tissue, or PBMCs (not recorded which). Receptors originate from a human donor with low-grade glioma or glioblastoma, undergoing nonglioma brain surgery, or in good health (not recorded which).

On this clonotype: A much larger clone differs from this one at a single base, so this may be a read error. The V gene is TRBV6-2 or TRBV6-3, the J gene TRBJ1-2, with TRBD1 identical over 8 bases. CDR1 and CDR2 from the germline V gene are MNHEY and SVGEGT. CDR3 length: 14 amino acids. V dropped 8 bases and J dropped 4; count of bases not matched to a gene: 9. CDR3: CASARLDRVYGYTF. The DNA for the CDR3 is TGTGCCAGCGCTAGATTGGACAGGGTCTATGGCTACACCTTC.

The chain has TRBV27 and TRBJ2-1; maybe TRBD1 (6 bases). Germline V gives CDR1 MNHEY, CDR2 SMNVEV (reference sequence). Trimming shortened V by 2 bases and J by 11 bases, and 10 bases separated the two germline ends. The CDR3 spans 12 residues. Here the CDR3 reads CASSLGGHKQFF. The CDR3 DNA sequence: TGTGCCAGCAGTTTAGGGGGCCACAAGCAGTTCTTC.

This clonotype showed up many times. The genes are TRBV3-1 and TRBJ1-1; unclear D gene. CDR3 length: 15 amino acids. V lost 1 base and J lost 7, with 16 bases in between. Looked up from germline, CDR1 is LGHDT and CDR2 is YNNKEL (reference sequence). The CDR3 DNA sequence: TGTGCCAGCAGCCAAGCGAAGAAGGCGGGGATTGAAGCTTTCTTT. Translated, it gives CASSQAKKAGIEAFF.

This clonotype occurred a few times. The chain couples TRBV4-2 to TRBJ1-3, with D unresolved. Germline loops: CDR1 LGHNA, CDR2 YNFKEQ. The CDR3 covers 13 residues. Trimming removed 4 bases from V and 11 bases from J, with 15 bases in between. CDR3 sequence reads: CASSLQMDPAIYF. CDR3 coding DNA: TGTGCCAGCAGCCTCCAAATGGACCCTGCCATATATTTT.

This clonotype was observed a few times. The chain's CDR3 is CASSQAVTAYYNSPLHF. In DNA, the CDR3 is TGCGCCAGCAGCCAAGCTGTGACGGCCTACTATAATTCACCCCTCCACTTT. The J gene is TRBJ1-6, the V gene TRBV4-3; no reliable D call. V was shortened by 1 base and J by 3 bases, with 13 bases between the two germline ends. There are 17 residues in the CDR3. Germline V gene sequence: CDR1 LGHNA, CDR2 YSLEER.

This clonotype has a single count. A read error may explain this, as a much larger clone is one base away. J is TRBJ2-3 and V is TRBV4-2, with TRBD2 matching over 13 bases. The germline V gene has CDR1 LGHNA and CDR2 YNFKEQ. This CDR3 comprises 18 residues. The CDR3 loop is CASIQEPGTSGITDTQYF. CDR3 coding DNA: TGTGCCAGCATCCAAGAGCCGGGGACTAGCGGGATCACAGATACGCAGTATTTT.

This clonotype has a count of ten or more. The rearrangement links TRBV6-1 to TRBJ2-3; 10 bases line up with TRBD2. Germline V gene sequence: CDR1 MNHNS, CDR2 SASEGT. The junction had 7 bases not matched to a gene; V was cut back by 5 bases and J by 2 bases. The CDR3 covers 16 residues. This CDR3 is CASSHSSGGLTDTQYF. In DNA, the CDR3 is TGTGCCAGCAGTCACTCTAGCGGGGGCCTCACAGATACGCAGTATTTT.

On this clonotype itself: Since a much larger clone is just one base distant, this may be a read error. The rearrangement uses TRBV4-1 and TRBJ1-1; no reliable D call. The CDR3 consists of 15 residues. Germline loops: CDR1 MGHRA, CDR2 YSYEKL. This CDR3 reads CASSQDPDLVDEASF. The DNA of the CDR3 is TGCGCCAGCAGCCAAGATCCCGACTTGGTTGATGAAGCTTCCTTT.

There are many counts of this clonotype. V is TRBV20-1 and J is TRBJ2-3; D might be TRBD2 (5 bases). V was shortened by 1 base and J by 9 bases, with 8 bases between the two germline ends. Per the germline V gene, CDR1 is DFQATT and CDR2 is SNEGSKA (reference sequence). The CDR3 length is 11 residues. CDR3 residues: CSARAGGTQYF. CDR3 DNA sequence: TGCAGTGCTAGAGCAGGAGGAACGCAGTATTTT.

This clonotype was recorded at least ten times. The chain carries TRBV27 and TRBJ2-5; perhaps D is TRBD1 or TRBD2 (5 bases each). V gave up 5 bases and J gave up 4 bases, with 11 bases separating them. The CDR3 length is 13 residues. Germline V gene sequence: CDR1 MNHEY, CDR2 SMNVEV (reference sequence). This chain's CDR3 is CASSDQGRETQYF. The CDR3 coding sequence is TGTGCCAGCAGTGACCAGGGACGAGAGACCCAGTACTTC.

The chain employs TRBV3-1 and TRBJ1-2; no clear D. There are 13 residues in the CDR3. V was cut by 3 bases and J by 4 bases, with 9 bases left in between. The germline V gene encodes CDR1 LGHDT and CDR2 YNNKEL (reference sequence). The CDR3, as DNA: TGTGCCAGCAGCCAGGCCAATAGCTATGGCTACACCTTC. Protein: CASSQANSYGYTF.

This clonotype was found many times. The V call is TRBV20-1, the J call TRBJ2-1, with D unclear. Germline V gives CDR1 DFQATT, CDR2 SNEGSKA (reference sequence). This CDR3 comprises 12 residues. V dropped 0 bases and J dropped 10 bases, with 10 bases sitting between them. CDR3 DNA sequence: TGCAGTGCTAGAGAGGCTATAAGGGAGCAGTTCTTC. Translation gives CSAREAIREQFF.

V is TRBV4-2 and J is TRBJ2-3; 8 bases are shared with TRBD2. Per the germline V gene, CDR1 is LGHNA and CDR2 is YNFKEQ. V gave up 0 bases and J gave up 6 bases; unmatched junction bases: 5. The CDR3 has 15 amino acids. The CDR3 DNA is TGTGCCAGCAGCCAAGACCGGGGGGGATCGGATACGCAGTATTTT. Amino acid sequence: CASSQDRGGSDTQYF.

This clonotype is a singleton in its sample. The rearrangement links TRBV11-3 to TRBJ2-2; TRBD1 matches at 11 bases. V dropped 5 bases and J dropped 4; count of bases not matched to a gene: 9. The CDR3 sequence is 17 residues long. CDR1 SGHNT and CDR2 YENEEA come from the germline V gene. The CDR3: CASSPSGGTGGTGELFF. CDR3 nucleotides: TGTGCCAGCAGCCCCTCTGGCGGGACAGGGGGCACCGGGGAGCTGTTTTTT.

This clonotype came up once. One base away lies a much larger clone, so this may be a sequencing read error. J is TRBJ2-1 and V is TRBV12-3 or TRBV12-4; D is unclear. The CDR3 totals 15 residues. DNA of the CDR3: TGTGCCAGCACTTTAAATGGGGTGGGGAAGAATGAGCAGTTCTTC. Its translation is CASTLNGVGKNEQFF.

This clonotype was seen a few times. The chain combines TRBV7-2 with TRBJ2-7; TRBD2 matches at 13 bases. Looked up from germline, CDR1 is SGHTA and CDR2 is FQGNSA. This CDR3 region has 16 residues. The junction had 9 bases not matched to a gene; V was cut back by 6 bases and J by 4 bases. The CDR3 region is CASSSRLAGGGYEQYF. The DNA of the CDR3 is TGTGCCAGCAGTTCCCGACTAGCGGGGGGTGGGTACGAGCAGTACTTC.

This clonotype was counted only a few times. This chain joins TRBV10-3 and TRBJ2-3, with 9 positions matching TRBD2. The CDR3 length is 18 residues. V trimming: 0 bases; J trimming: 2 bases; junction bases outside the gene matches: 9. In germline, CDR1 is ENHRY, CDR2 SYGVKD. The DNA for the CDR3 is TGTGCCATCAGTGAGTCGAAGGCCCTAGCGGGACACACAGATACGCAGTATTTT. It codes for CAISESKALAGHTDTQYF.

Many counts were recorded for this clonotype. The chain has TRBV7-2 and TRBJ2-3, with 12 nucleotides matching TRBD2. J gave up 5 bases and V 1 base, and 4 bases lay outside the gene matches. This CDR3 has 16 residues. CDR1 SGHTA and CDR2 FQGNSA come from the germline V gene. CDR3 amino acids: CASSLGLAGGQDTQYF. The DNA for the CDR3 is TGTGCCAGCAGCTTAGGGCTAGCGGGGGGGCAAGATACGCAGTATTTT.

This clonotype was seen repeatedly, ten times or more. V is TRBV3-1 and J is TRBJ2-5; D gene uncertain. The CDR3 totals 13 residues. The V end was cut by 6 bases, the J end by 7 bases, with 15 bases between. The germline gives CDR1 LGHDT, CDR2 YNNKEL (reference sequence). CDR3 sequence (DNA): TGTGCCAGCAGTGAGTACTATACCGGGACCCAGTACTTC. It yields the protein CASSEYYTGTQYF.

On this clonotype itself: At one end the junction does not follow the germline gene, possibly because of a read error. The chain combines TRBV7-9 with TRBJ2-7; D might be TRBD2 (6 bases). CDR3 length: 16 amino acids. Germline CDR1 reads SEHNR; CDR2 reads FQNEAQ (reference sequence). In nucleotides, the CDR3 is TGTGTCAGCAGCTCCCAACACTCCGGGGGTACGCGCGAGCAGTACTTC. This gives the protein CVSSSQHSGGTREQYF.

V is TRBV29-1 and J is TRBJ2-5, with 7 bases lining up with TRBD2. The junction had 9 bases not matched to a gene; V was cut back by 7 bases and J by 1 base. The CDR3 has 14 residues. Germline lookup yields CDR1 SQVTM and CDR2 ANQGSEA. In nucleotides, the CDR3 is TGCAGCGCATCATCTTGGGGGGGCCAAGAGACCCAGTACTTC. Translated: CSASSWGGQETQYF. The full variable domain, with the rest looked up from reference TRBV29-1 and TRBJ2-5, is SAVISQKPSRDICQRGTSLTIQCQVDSQVTMMFWYRQQPGQSLTLIATANQGSEATYESGFVIDKFPISRPNLTFSTLTVSNMSPEDSSIYLCSASSWGGQETQYFGPGTRLLVL.

This clonotype was counted ten times or more. The chain has TRBV29-1 and TRBJ2-5; tentatively, D is TRBD1 (5 bases). V lost 0 bases and J 9 bases, leaving 20 bases between the germline ends. The CDR3 has 15 amino acids. Germline CDR1 reads SQVTM; CDR2 reads ANQGSEA. CDR3 in amino acids: CSVEEIGPYIRAQYF. The CDR3 region has the DNA TGCAGCGTTGAAGAAATCGGTCCCTACATCAGGGCCCAGTACTTC.

The chain carries TRBV28 and TRBJ1-4; a possible D gene is TRBD1 (5 bases). Trimming removed 3 bases at V and 0 bases at J, with 11 bases between. The V gene's germline CDR1 is MDHEN and CDR2 SYDVKM. The CDR3 extends over 16 amino acids. CDR3 in amino acids: CASSFPLGATNEKLFF. The CDR3 DNA follows: TGTGCCAGCAGTTTTCCCCTAGGGGCAACTAATGAAAAACTGTTTTTT.

This clonotype turned up a few times. This chain joins TRBV19 and TRBJ1-5, with 8 bases that match TRBD1. The germline V gene encodes CDR1 LNHDA and CDR2 SQIVND (reference sequence). Trimming cost V 10 bases and J 6 bases; bases outside gene matches: 14. The CDR3 extends over 15 amino acids. The CDR3 nucleotides read TGTGCCACCATACCGGGACAGGTTGGGTCTCAGCCCCAGCATTTT. Translated: CATIPGQVGSQPQHF.

Worth noting for this clonotype: The junction does not match germline at one end; this may be a read error. V and J are TRBV19 and TRBJ1-2; D is unclear. This CDR3 is 16 amino acids long. Germline-derived CDR1 and CDR2 are LNHDA and SQIVND (reference sequence). CDR3 in amino acids: CASSTTGRPPLYGCTF. In DNA form, the CDR3 reads TGTGCCAGTAGTACCACCGGCAGGCCTCCCCTCTATGGCTGCACCTTC.

As regards this clonotype: This may be a read error: a much more frequent sequence differs by one nucleotide. The J gene is TRBJ2-3, the V gene TRBV20-1; 9 bases match TRBD2. With 1 base clipped from V and 0 bases from J, the junction kept 5 bases outside the gene matches. The CDR3 consists of 16 residues. The V gene's germline CDR1 is DFQATT and CDR2 SNEGSKA (reference sequence). The CDR3: CSARGAGGLSTDTQYF. The CDR3 DNA follows: TGCAGTGCTAGAGGAGCGGGGGGCTTGAGCACAGATACGCAGTATTTT.

This clonotype has only a few counts. The rearrangement uses TRBV19 and TRBJ2-3; D tentatively fits TRBD1 or TRBD2 (6 bases each). Germline V lookup: CDR1 LNHDA, CDR2 SQIVND (reference sequence). V was trimmed by 5 bases and J by 2 bases, leaving 23 bases between them. The CDR3 spans 18 residues. The CDR3 coding sequence is TGTGCCAGTAGTCCCCGCCCGGGGGCGCTTCCTAACACAGATACGCAGTATTTT. Amino acids: CASSPRPGALPNTDTQYF.

This clonotype was seen ten or more times. V gene TRBV6-2 or TRBV6-3 combines with J gene TRBJ1-2; D is unresolved. The germline CDR1 and CDR2 sequences are MNHEY and SVGEGT. Trimming removed 4 bases from V and 4 bases from J, with 10 bases in between. The CDR3 is 13 amino acids. CDR3 amino acids: CASSWTAPYGYTF. For the CDR3, the DNA is TGTGCCAGCAGTTGGACGGCTCCCTATGGCTACACCTTC.

Only a few counts were recorded for this clonotype. The chain links TRBV5-4 to TRBJ2-7, with TRBD1 matching over 10 bases. The trim removed 3 bases at V and 10 bases at J, leaving 4 bases unmatched. CDR1 and CDR2 from the germline V gene are SGHNT and YYREEE (reference sequence). This CDR3 spans 12 amino acids. CDR3 nucleotide sequence: TGTGCCAGCAGCTGGAGACAGGGGGCACAGTACTTC. It encodes CASSWRQGAQYF. The full variable domain, with the rest looked up from reference TRBV5-4 and TRBJ2-7, is ETGVTQSPTHLIKTRGQQVTLRCSSQSGHNTVSWYQQALGQGPQFIFQYYREEENGRGNFPPRFSGLQFPNYSSELNVNALELDDSALYLCASSWRQGAQYFGPGTRLTVT.

This clonotype was counted ten times or more. The chain links TRBV7-9 to TRBJ1-6; TRBD1 might be the D (6 bases). Trimming cost V 5 bases and J 4 bases, with 9 bases left between them. This CDR3 has 14 residues. Germline V gives CDR1 SEHNR, CDR2 FQNEAQ (reference sequence). The CDR3 region is CASSLDSYNSPLHF. CDR3 bases: TGTGCCAGCAGCCTGGACAGTTATAATTCACCCCTCCACTTT. The complete variable domain, with remaining parts taken from reference TRBV7-9 and TRBJ1-6, reads DTGVSQNPRHKITKRGQNVTFRCDPISEHNRLYWYRQTLGQGPEFLTYFQNEAQLEKSRLLSDRFSAERPKGSFSTLEIQRTEQGDSAMYLCASSLDSYNSPLHFGNGTRLTVT.

This clonotype was found many times. The V gene is TRBV28, the J gene TRBJ2-5; D may be TRBD2 (5 bases). Germline CDR1 MDHEN, CDR2 SYDVKM. V dropped 6 bases and J dropped 2 bases, with 13 bases sitting between them. This CDR3 comprises 14 residues. CDR3 DNA: TGTGCCAGCAGCTATGGAGGTTATCAAGAGACCCAGTACTTC. It translates to CASSYGGYQETQYF.

V and J are TRBV9 and TRBJ2-7; 10 bases are shared with TRBD1. Germline V CDR1 and CDR2: SGDLS, YYNGEE. The CDR3 contains 14 residues. The ends lost 3 bases at V and 5 bases at J; junction bases unmatched: 5. The CDR3 loop is CASSAKGTGDEQYF. The CDR3 region has the DNA TGTGCCAGCAGCGCAAAGGGGACAGGGGACGAGCAGTACTTC.